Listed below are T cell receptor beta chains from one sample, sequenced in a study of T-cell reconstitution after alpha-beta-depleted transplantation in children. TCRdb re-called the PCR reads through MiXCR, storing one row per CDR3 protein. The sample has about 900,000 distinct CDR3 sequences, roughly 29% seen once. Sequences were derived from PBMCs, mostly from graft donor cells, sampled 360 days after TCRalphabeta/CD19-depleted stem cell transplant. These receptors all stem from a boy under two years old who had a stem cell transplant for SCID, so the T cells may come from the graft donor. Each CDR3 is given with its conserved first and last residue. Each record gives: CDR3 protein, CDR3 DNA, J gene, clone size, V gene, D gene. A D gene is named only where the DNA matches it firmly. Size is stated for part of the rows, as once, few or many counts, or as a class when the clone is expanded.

CDR3aa: CATSRAPGQGDEQYF; CDR3nt: TGTGCCACCAGCAGAGCCCCGGGACAGGGGGACGAGCAGTACTTC; j_gene: TRBJ2-7; abundance: .; v_gene: TRBV15; d_gene: TRBD1
CDR3aa: CSVGGGLAVYNEQFF; CDR3nt: TGCAGCGTTGGAGGGGGACTAGCCGTCTACAATGAGCAGTTCTTC; j_gene: TRBJ2-1; abundance: .; v_gene: TRBV29-1; d_gene: TRBD2
CDR3aa: CASSLIGGGTTGELFF; CDR3nt: TGCGCCAGCAGCTTGATTGGCGGGGGCACCACCGGGGAGCTGTTTTTT; j_gene: TRBJ2-2; abundance: .; v_gene: TRBV5-1; d_gene: .
CDR3aa: CASRGQGPVYEQYF; CDR3nt: TGTGCCAGCAGGGGACAGGGCCCCGTTTACGAGCAGTACTTC; j_gene: TRBJ2-7; abundance: many; v_gene: TRBV5-5; d_gene: TRBD1
CDR3aa: CASSRDFAYEQYF; CDR3nt: TGTGCCAGTAGTAGGGACTTCGCCTACGAGCAGTACTTC; j_gene: TRBJ2-7; abundance: .; v_gene: TRBV19; d_gene: .
CDR3aa: CAISDGAGSNQPQHF; CDR3nt: TGTGCCATCAGTGATGGCGCCGGCAGCAATCAGCCCCAGCATTTT; j_gene: TRBJ1-5; abundance: few; v_gene: TRBV10-3; d_gene: .
CDR3aa: CASSFGQGGANVLTF; CDR3nt: TGTGCCAGCAGCTTTGGCCAAGGTGGGGCCAACGTCCTGACTTTC; j_gene: TRBJ2-6; abundance: .; v_gene: TRBV7-3; d_gene: .
CDR3aa: CASSQSNVGGSYNEQFF; CDR3nt: TGCGCCAGCAGCCAAAGCAACGTCGGGGGGTCCTACAATGAGCAGTTCTTC; j_gene: TRBJ2-1; abundance: many; v_gene: TRBV4-1; d_gene: TRBD2
CDR3aa: CASSQDPQAHEQFF; CDR3nt: TGCGCCAGCAGCCAAGATCCACAGGCCCATGAGCAGTTCTTC; j_gene: TRBJ2-1; abundance: few; v_gene: TRBV4-1; d_gene: .
CDR3aa: CASSLVPGGEKSPLHF; CDR3nt: TGCGCCAGCAGCTTGGTACCCGGGGGCGAGAAGTCACCCCTCCACTTT; j_gene: TRBJ1-6; abundance: .; v_gene: TRBV5-1; d_gene: .
CDR3aa: CASSQGSGGHNEQFF; CDR3nt: TGTGCCAGCAGCCAAGGTAGCGGGGGACACAATGAGCAGTTCTTC; j_gene: TRBJ2-1; abundance: few; v_gene: TRBV3-1; d_gene: TRBD2
CDR3aa: CASSVEPAKNTEAFF; CDR3nt: TGTGCCAGCAGCGTAGAACCGGCAAAGAACACTGAAGCTTTCTTT; j_gene: TRBJ1-1; abundance: few; v_gene: TRBV9; d_gene: .
CDR3aa: CASSQGQTFAYEQYF; CDR3nt: TGCGCCAGCAGCCAAGGACAGACCTTCGCCTACGAGCAGTACTTC; j_gene: TRBJ2-7; abundance: few; v_gene: TRBV5-1; d_gene: .
CDR3aa: CASSYPNGEGTEAFF; CDR3nt: TGTGCCAGCAGTTACCCTAACGGGGAGGGGACTGAAGCTTTCTTT; j_gene: TRBJ1-1; abundance: .; v_gene: TRBV6-5; d_gene: .
CDR3aa: CSARAQPGGTSYNEQFF; CDR3nt: TGCAGTGCTAGAGCACAACCCGGGGGGACCTCATACAATGAGCAGTTCTTC; j_gene: TRBJ2-1; abundance: few; v_gene: TRBV20-1; d_gene: TRBD2
CDR3aa: CASSPGLAGYSYEQYF; CDR3nt: TGTGCCAGCAGCCCCGGACTAGCGGGGTACTCCTACGAGCAGTACTTC; j_gene: TRBJ2-7; abundance: few; v_gene: TRBV7-9; d_gene: TRBD2
CDR3aa: CAIRGPSQPQHF; CDR3nt: TGTGCCATCAGGGGGCCGTCCCAGCCCCAGCATTTT; j_gene: TRBJ1-5; abundance: .; v_gene: TRBV10-3; d_gene: .
CDR3aa: CASSDVGFEQFF; CDR3nt: TGTGCCAGCAGTGATGTGGGTTTTGAGCAGTTCTTC; j_gene: TRBJ2-1; abundance: .; v_gene: TRBV2; d_gene: .
CDR3aa: CASSLTRTGGSNQPQHF; CDR3nt: TGTGCCAGCAGTTTGACCAGGACAGGGGGAAGCAATCAGCCCCAGCATTTT; j_gene: TRBJ1-5; abundance: .; v_gene: TRBV12-3/TRBV12-4; d_gene: TRBD1
CDR3aa: CSVGATNTGELFF; CDR3nt: TGCAGCGTTGGGGCCACGAACACCGGGGAGCTGTTTTTT; j_gene: TRBJ2-2; abundance: many; v_gene: TRBV29-1; d_gene: .
CDR3aa: CASSFLGLGMYNEQFF; CDR3nt: TGTGCCAGCAGTTTTTTGGGGCTGGGCATGTACAATGAGCAGTTCTTC; j_gene: TRBJ2-1; abundance: .; v_gene: TRBV28; d_gene: .
CDR3aa: CASSWGQDSYEQYF; CDR3nt: TGCGCCAGCAGCTGGGGACAGGACTCCTACGAGCAGTACTTC; j_gene: TRBJ2-7; abundance: few; v_gene: TRBV5-1; d_gene: TRBD1
CDR3aa: CASSLTGVEETQYF; CDR3nt: TGCGCCAGCAGCTTAACAGGGGTGGAAGAGACCCAGTACTTC; j_gene: TRBJ2-5; abundance: many; v_gene: TRBV5-1; d_gene: TRBD1
CDR3aa: CASSQDRPGGLYGYTF; CDR3nt: TGCGCCAGCAGCCAAGACCGCCCCGGGGGTCTCTATGGCTACACCTTC; j_gene: TRBJ1-2; abundance: .; v_gene: TRBV4-1; d_gene: .
CDR3aa: CASSLIAAQTGELFF; CDR3nt: TGTGCCAGCAGCTTAATAGCGGCCCAGACCGGGGAGCTGTTTTTT; j_gene: TRBJ2-2; abundance: .; v_gene: TRBV5-5; d_gene: .
CDR3aa: CASSLYTGLYEQYF; CDR3nt: TGCGCCAGCAGCTTGTACACAGGGCTCTACGAGCAGTACTTC; j_gene: TRBJ2-7; abundance: .; v_gene: TRBV5-1; d_gene: .
CDR3aa: CASHPGVGTSFPDTQYF; CDR3nt: TGCGCCAGCCATCCGGGAGTCGGGACTAGCTTCCCAGATACGCAGTATTTT; j_gene: TRBJ2-3; abundance: few; v_gene: TRBV5-1; d_gene: TRBD2
CDR3aa: CASSLTGDEQFF; CDR3nt: TGCGCCAGCAGCTTGACAGGGGATGAGCAGTTCTTC; j_gene: TRBJ2-1; abundance: many; v_gene: TRBV5-1; d_gene: TRBD1
CDR3aa: CASTNMYEQYF; CDR3nt: TGTGCCAGCACCAACATGTACGAGCAGTACTTC; j_gene: TRBJ2-7; abundance: few; v_gene: TRBV7-9; d_gene: .
CDR3aa: CASSLVSLGSNEQFF; CDR3nt: TGTGCCAGCAGTTTAGTTAGCCTAGGCAGCAATGAGCAGTTCTTC; j_gene: TRBJ2-1; abundance: .; v_gene: TRBV12-3/TRBV12-4; d_gene: .
CDR3aa: CATSGRGGVPTEAFF; CDR3nt: TGTGCCACCAGCGGCCGGGGGGGGGTTCCCACTGAAGCTTTCTTT; j_gene: TRBJ1-1; abundance: .; v_gene: TRBV15; d_gene: .
CDR3aa: CASSLVGRSEGYTF; CDR3nt: TGTGCCAGCAGCTTAGTTGGAAGATCCGAAGGCTACACCTTC; j_gene: TRBJ1-2; abundance: .; v_gene: TRBV7-2; d_gene: .
CDR3aa: CASYTGPNEQFF; CDR3nt: TGTGCCAGTTATACAGGGCCGAATGAGCAGTTCTTC; j_gene: TRBJ2-1; abundance: .; v_gene: TRBV6-5; d_gene: .
CDR3aa: CASSQNRVQETQYF; CDR3nt: TGTGCCAGCAGCCAGAACAGAGTCCAAGAGACCCAGTACTTC; j_gene: TRBJ2-5; abundance: .; v_gene: TRBV3-1; d_gene: .
CDR3aa: CASSYGGGTEAFF; CDR3nt: TGTGCCAGCAGTTATGGCGGCGGCACTGAAGCTTTCTTT; j_gene: TRBJ1-1; abundance: many; v_gene: TRBV6-5; d_gene: .
CDR3aa: CATSDFKGTGSYNEQFF; CDR3nt: TGTGCCACCAGTGATTTTAAAGGGACAGGGTCCTACAATGAGCAGTTCTTC; j_gene: TRBJ2-1; abundance: few; v_gene: TRBV24-1; d_gene: TRBD1
CDR3aa: CASSSQGNPSEKLFF; CDR3nt: TGTGCCAGCAGCAGTCAAGGGAACCCTAGTGAAAAACTGTTTTTT; j_gene: TRBJ1-4; abundance: few; v_gene: TRBV7-9; d_gene: .